This T cell receptor (beta chain) is drawn from a study of cytomegalovirus exposure and HLA in healthy donors. PCR amplification relied on 60 Vbeta primers (plus 13 Jbeta primers). As originally analysed: Among the unique TCR beta chains that a later analysis counted, around 72 million in all, roughly 10 million were shared. The repertoire was sequenced with immunoSEQ multiplex PCR; TCRdb's copy has only in-frame clones and lacks some. The D gene and trimming were derived from the DNA, and the V and J assignments and clone size from that table. The table records over 120,000 clones, about 70% of them present only once. Germline CDR1 reads MDHEN; CDR2 reads SYDVKM. The junction had 7 bases not matched to a gene; V was cut back by 4 bases and J by 4 bases. The CDR3 loop spans 15 amino acids.

Sequences were obtained from PBMCs. The rearrangement uses TRBV28 and TRBJ1-2; TRBD1 aligns across 9 bases. This sequence was found in a woman aged 60-70 years in good health and CMV-seropositive. In DNA form, the CDR3 reads TGTGCCAGCAGTTCCACAGGGGGCTTCGGCTATGGCTACACCTTC. Protein: CASSSTGGFGYGYTF.